Detailed here is one T cell receptor beta chain. The antigen remains unidentified. V was clipped by 4 bases and J by 2 bases, with 12 bases between them. The CDR3 sequence is 14 residues long. Germline loops: CDR1 MNHEY, CDR2 SMNVEV (reference sequence). The data originate from a study of T-cell reconstitution after alpha-beta-depleted transplantation in children. Notes on the study in general: Surviving recipient cells, namely T cells and thymic progenitors, were the source of high day-60 TCRbeta diversity in some patients. At around two months after transplant, the alpha-beta T cells were reportedly derived from several hundred expanded clones that came from non-depleted graft cells. At the one-year point after transplant, T-cell counts and TCRbeta diversity were found to come mostly from T cells that had been newly produced.

Preparation of the TCRbeta library used unique molecular identifiers. TCRdb reprocessed the PCR reads via MiXCR and lists one record per CDR3 protein. The table has about 580,000 distinct CDR3 sequences, approximately 22% seen once. The source of this sequence is a boy under three years old who had a stem cell transplant for acute myeloid leukemia, so the T cells may come from the graft donor. This chain joins TRBV27 and TRBJ2-7, with D perhaps TRBD2 (5 bases). The sequencing here drew on PBMCs, mostly from graft donor cells, taken 360 days after TCRalphabeta/CD19-depleted stem cell transplant. The CDR3 DNA reads TGTGCCAGCAGTTACCGTTTCGGGGCCTACGAGCAGTACTTC. Translated: CASSYRFGAYEQYF.